The 10 T cell receptor beta chains reported below all come from one sample, sequenced in a study of cytotoxic CD8 clonotypes in ibrutinib-treated CLL (TCRdb year 2021). In the paper's terms, the time point label means: 12 to 13 months on ibrutinib. The library was prepared using the immunoSEQ multiplex PCR assay. TCRdb stores this immuneACCESS table with in-frame sequences only. Part of the clones is absent; in the studies checked, under half of the shortfall reflects unresolved V genes, and no reason is known for the rest. For this sample there are approximately 45,000 clones; nearly 70% appear just once. The top ten clonotypes cover roughly 12% of the sample. The sample was PBMCs, taken after 12 months of ibrutinib treatment. The receptors originated from a human donor with chronic lymphocytic leukemia.

The rearrangement links TRBV6-1 to TRBJ2-3; 11 bases align to TRBD2. The CDR3 runs to 17 residues. V dropped 0 bases and J dropped 3; count of bases not matched to a gene: 5. Germline V gene lookup returns CDR1 MNHNS and CDR2 SASEGT. CDR3 protein: CASSEASSGRRTDTQYF. As DNA, the CDR3 is TGTGCCAGCAGTGAAGCTTCTAGCGGGAGGAGGACAGATACGCAGTATTTT.

The chain combines TRBV11-3 with TRBJ2-3, with D perhaps matching TRBD2 (6 bases). Germline CDR1 reads SGHNT; CDR2 reads YENEEA. The length of the CDR3 is 15 residues. Trimming pared 5 bases from V and 5 bases from J, leaving 17 bases between. CDR3 nucleotides: TGTGCCAGCAGCCAGGGAGGTAACATCGAAGATACGCAGTATTTT. Protein sequence: CASSQGGNIEDTQYF.

V gene TRBV18 combines with J gene TRBJ1-4, with D uncertain. This CDR3 is 15 amino acids long. Germline values: CDR1 KGHSH, CDR2 LQKENI. Trimming took off 6 bases at V and 0 bases at J, with 11 bases between the two ends. CDR3 DNA sequence: TGTGCCAGCTCCCTAGACGGCTCAACTAATGAAAAACTGTTTTTT. It encodes CASSLDGSTNEKLFF.

The V and J genes are TRBV28 and TRBJ1-4; D remains unclear. The ends were cut back, 5 bases at V and 14 bases at J, with 24 bases in the middle. This CDR3 has 15 residues. Looked up from germline, CDR1 is MDHEN and CDR2 is SYDVKM. CDR3 nucleotides: TGTGCCAGCAGTGGCTTGGCAGCTAATGAAAAGTGGCTGTTTTTT. It specifies CASSGLAANEKWLFF.

The chain combines TRBV28 with TRBJ2-7, with 9 bases fitting TRBD2. The V and J ends lost 2 bases and 2 bases, in that order; junction bases with no gene match: 10. The germline gives CDR1 MDHEN, CDR2 SYDVKM. This CDR3 is built from 17 residues. The CDR3 region is CASSLAGGLSTAYEQYF. Here the CDR3 DNA reads TGTGCCAGCAGTTTAGCGGGAGGGTTGTCCACGGCCTACGAGCAGTACTTC.

V gene TRBV11-2 combines with J gene TRBJ2-1; no reliable D call. CDR1 SGHAT and CDR2 FQNNGV come from the germline V gene. The CDR3 covers 14 residues. Trimming removed 0 bases at V and 6 bases at J, with 9 bases between. The CDR3 loop is CASSLDGGVNEQFF. CDR3 coding DNA: TGTGCCAGCAGCTTAGATGGTGGGGTCAATGAGCAGTTCTTC.

J is TRBJ2-1 and V is TRBV9; TRBD1 agrees at 7 bases. J gave up 6 bases and V 0 bases, and 0 bases lay outside the gene matches. Germline-derived CDR1 and CDR2 are SGDLS and YYNGEE. The CDR3 extends over 13 amino acids. The CDR3 DNA follows: TGTGCCAGCAGCGTAGGGACAGGCAATGAGCAGTTCTTC. It codes for CASSVGTGNEQFF.

The chain combines TRBV7-2 with TRBJ2-5; D is possibly TRBD1 (6 bases). V lost 5 bases and J lost 7, with 14 bases in between. The length of the CDR3 is 13 residues. Germline assignment: CDR1 SGHTA and CDR2 FQGNSA. The CDR3 nucleotides read TGTGCCAGCAGCCAGTCGAGGGGGTGGACCCAGTACTTC. The encoded protein is CASSQSRGWTQYF.

The sample holds a few counts of this clone. This rearrangement joins TRBV11-2 to TRBJ2-4; D is unclear. Trimming shortened V by 2 bases and J by 4 bases, and 6 bases separated the two germline ends. Germline CDR1 is SGHAT and CDR2 is FQNNGV. This CDR3 is built from 13 residues. The CDR3 sequence: CASSLYPKNIQYF. The CDR3 bases are TGTGCCAGCAGCTTATATCCGAAAAACATTCAGTACTTC.

The V gene is TRBV7-2, the J gene TRBJ2-4; D remains unclear. Germline V lookup: CDR1 SGHTA, CDR2 FQGNSA. V dropped 1 base and J dropped 5 bases, with 6 bases sitting between them. This CDR3 has 13 residues. This chain's CDR3 is CASSLGQQNIQYF. The CDR3 nucleotides are TGTGCCAGCAGCTTAGGCCAACAAAACATTCAGTACTTC.